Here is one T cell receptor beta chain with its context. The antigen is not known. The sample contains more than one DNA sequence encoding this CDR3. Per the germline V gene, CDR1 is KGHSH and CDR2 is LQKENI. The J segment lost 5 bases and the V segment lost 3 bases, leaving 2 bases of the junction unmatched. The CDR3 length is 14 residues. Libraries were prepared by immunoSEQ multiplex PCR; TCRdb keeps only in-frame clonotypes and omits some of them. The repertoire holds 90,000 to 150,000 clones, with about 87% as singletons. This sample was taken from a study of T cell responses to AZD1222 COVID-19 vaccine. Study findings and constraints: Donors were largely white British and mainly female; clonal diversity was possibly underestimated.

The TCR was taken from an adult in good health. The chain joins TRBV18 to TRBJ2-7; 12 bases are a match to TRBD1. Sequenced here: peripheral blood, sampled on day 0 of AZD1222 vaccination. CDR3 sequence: CASSPGQGANEQYF. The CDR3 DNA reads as TGTGCCAGCTCACCGGGACAGGGGGCTAACGAGCAGTACTTC.